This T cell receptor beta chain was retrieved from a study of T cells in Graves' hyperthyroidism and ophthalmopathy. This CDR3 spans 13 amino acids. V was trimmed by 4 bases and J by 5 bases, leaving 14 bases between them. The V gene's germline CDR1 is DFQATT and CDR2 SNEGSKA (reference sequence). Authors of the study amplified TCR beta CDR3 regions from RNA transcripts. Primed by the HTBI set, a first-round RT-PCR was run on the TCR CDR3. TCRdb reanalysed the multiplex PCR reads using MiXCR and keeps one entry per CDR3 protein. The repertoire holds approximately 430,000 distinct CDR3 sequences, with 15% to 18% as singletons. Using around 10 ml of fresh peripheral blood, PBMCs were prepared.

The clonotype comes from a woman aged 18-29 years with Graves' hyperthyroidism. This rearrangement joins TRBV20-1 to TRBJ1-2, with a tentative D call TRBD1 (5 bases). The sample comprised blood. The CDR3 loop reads CSAKDTRGYGYTF. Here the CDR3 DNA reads TGCAGTGCTAAGGACACCCGGGGGTATGGCTACACCTTC.